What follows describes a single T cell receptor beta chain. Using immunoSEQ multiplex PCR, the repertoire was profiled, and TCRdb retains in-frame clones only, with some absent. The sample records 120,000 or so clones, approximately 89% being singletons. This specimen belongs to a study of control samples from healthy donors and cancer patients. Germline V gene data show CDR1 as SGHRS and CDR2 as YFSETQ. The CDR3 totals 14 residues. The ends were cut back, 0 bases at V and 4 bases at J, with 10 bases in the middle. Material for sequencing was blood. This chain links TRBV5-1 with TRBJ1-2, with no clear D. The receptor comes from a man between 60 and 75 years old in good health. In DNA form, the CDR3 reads TGCGCCAGCAGCTTGGGCAGTACAACCTATGGCTACACCTTC. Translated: CASSLGSTTYGYTF. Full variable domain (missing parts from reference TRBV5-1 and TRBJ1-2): KAGVTQTPRYLIKTRGQQVTLSCSPISGHRSVSWYQQTPGQGLQFLFEYFSETQRNKGNFPGRFSGRQFSNSRSEMNVSTLELGDSALYLCASSLGSTTYGYTFGSGTRLTVV.